This T cell receptor (beta chain) was sequenced during a study of blood T cell repertoires in COVID-19. Overall study context: PBMCs, B-cell-depleted T cells, or T cells provided the cDNA or gDNA that made up the material.

Per the study methods: Nucleated cell counts were estimated from reference gene primer amplification. Sequencing used immunoSEQ multiplex PCR; TCRdb keeps in-frame clones, though not all of them. That table gives V, J and clone size, and the DNA gave D and trimming. Of around 380,000 clones detected, 87% appear once; the ten largest clones hold 1.3%. Participant-reported clinical history was the basis for cohort assignment. Recovery among Cohort 3 donors was established by two negative PCRs, clearance, or symptom resolution. The CDR3 is made up of 18 amino acids. V was clipped by 5 bases and J by 1 base; unmatched bases: 8. CDR1 and CDR2 from the germline V gene are SGHAT and FQNNGV.

This TCR came from a man younger than 40 who had recovered from COVID-19. This chain links TRBV11-2 with TRBJ2-6, with 10 bases identical to TRBD1. Source material: PBMCs or T cells enriched from blood (not recorded which). Here the CDR3 reads CASSLRQGASSGANVLTF. The CDR3 nucleotides read TGTGCCAGCAGCCTCAGACAGGGGGCTAGTTCTGGGGCCAACGTCCTGACTTTC.